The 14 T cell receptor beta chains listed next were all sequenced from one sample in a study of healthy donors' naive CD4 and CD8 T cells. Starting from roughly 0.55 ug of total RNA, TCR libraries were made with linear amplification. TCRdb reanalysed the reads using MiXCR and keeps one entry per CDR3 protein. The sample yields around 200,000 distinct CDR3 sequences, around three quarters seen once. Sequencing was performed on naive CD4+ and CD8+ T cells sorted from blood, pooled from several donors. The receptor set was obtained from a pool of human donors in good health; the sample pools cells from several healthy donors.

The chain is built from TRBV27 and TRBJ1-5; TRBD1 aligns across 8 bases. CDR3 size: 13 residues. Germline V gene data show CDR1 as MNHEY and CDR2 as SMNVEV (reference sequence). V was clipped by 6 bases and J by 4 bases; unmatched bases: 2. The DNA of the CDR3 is TGTGCCAGCAGACAGGGGGTGAATCAGCCCCAGCATTTT. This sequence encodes CASRQGVNQPQHF.

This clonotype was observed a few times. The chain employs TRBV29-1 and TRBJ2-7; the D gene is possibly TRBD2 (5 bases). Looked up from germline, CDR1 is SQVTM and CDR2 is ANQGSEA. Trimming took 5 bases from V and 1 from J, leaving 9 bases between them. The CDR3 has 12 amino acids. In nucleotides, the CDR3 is TGCAGCGTTAAACGGGATTCCTACGAGCAGTACTTC. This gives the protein CSVKRDSYEQYF.

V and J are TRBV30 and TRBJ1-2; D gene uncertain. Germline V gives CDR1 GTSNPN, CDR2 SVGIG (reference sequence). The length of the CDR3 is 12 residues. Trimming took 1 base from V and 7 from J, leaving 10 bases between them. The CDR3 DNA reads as TGTGCCTGGAGTGACGGCTCTCTTGGCTACACCTTC. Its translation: CAWSDGSLGYTF.

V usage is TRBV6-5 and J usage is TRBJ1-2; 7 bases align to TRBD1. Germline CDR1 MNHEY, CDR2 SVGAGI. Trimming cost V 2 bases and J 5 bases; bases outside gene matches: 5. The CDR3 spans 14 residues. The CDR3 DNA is TGTGCCAGCAGTTACGACAGGGAAGTTTATGGCTACACCTTC. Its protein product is CASSYDREVYGYTF.

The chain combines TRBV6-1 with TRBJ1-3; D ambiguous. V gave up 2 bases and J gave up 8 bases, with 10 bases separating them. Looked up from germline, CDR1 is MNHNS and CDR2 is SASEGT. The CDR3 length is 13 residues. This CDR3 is CASSESQVHTIYF. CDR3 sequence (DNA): TGTGCCAGCAGTGAAAGCCAAGTACACACCATATATTTT.

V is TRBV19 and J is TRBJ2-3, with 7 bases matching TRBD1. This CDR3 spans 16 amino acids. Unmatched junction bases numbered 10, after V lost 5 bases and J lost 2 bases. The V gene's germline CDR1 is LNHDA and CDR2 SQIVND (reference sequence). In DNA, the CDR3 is TGTGCCAGTAGTTTCTACAGGGGAAGCAACACAGATACGCAGTATTTT. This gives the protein CASSFYRGSNTDTQYF.

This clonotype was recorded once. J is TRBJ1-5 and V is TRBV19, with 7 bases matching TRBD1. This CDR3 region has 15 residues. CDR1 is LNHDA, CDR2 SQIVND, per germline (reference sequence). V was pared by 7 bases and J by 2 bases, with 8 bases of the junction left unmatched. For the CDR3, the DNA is TGTGCCAGTAACACCGGGACAGCCGGCAATCAGCCCCAGCATTTT. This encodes CASNTGTAGNQPQHF.

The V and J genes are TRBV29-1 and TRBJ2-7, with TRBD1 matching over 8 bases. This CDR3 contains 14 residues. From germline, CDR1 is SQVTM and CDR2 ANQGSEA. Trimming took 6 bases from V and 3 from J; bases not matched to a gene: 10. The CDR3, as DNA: TGCAGCGTCCGGAACCGACAGGGGAACTACGAGCAGTACTTC. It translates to CSVRNRQGNYEQYF.

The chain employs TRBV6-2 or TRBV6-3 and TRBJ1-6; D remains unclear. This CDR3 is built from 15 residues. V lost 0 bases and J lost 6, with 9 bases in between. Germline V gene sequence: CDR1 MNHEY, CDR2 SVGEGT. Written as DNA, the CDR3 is TGTGCCAGCAGTTACTCGACACGGCTTAATTCACCCCTCCACTTT. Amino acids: CASSYSTRLNSPLHF.

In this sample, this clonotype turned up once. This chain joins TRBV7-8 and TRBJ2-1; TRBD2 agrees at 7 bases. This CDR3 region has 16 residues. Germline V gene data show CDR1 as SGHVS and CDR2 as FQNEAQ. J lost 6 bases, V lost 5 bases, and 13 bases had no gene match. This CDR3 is CASSIPMSGTGNEQFF. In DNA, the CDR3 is TGTGCCAGCAGCATCCCGATGAGCGGGACTGGCAATGAGCAGTTCTTC.

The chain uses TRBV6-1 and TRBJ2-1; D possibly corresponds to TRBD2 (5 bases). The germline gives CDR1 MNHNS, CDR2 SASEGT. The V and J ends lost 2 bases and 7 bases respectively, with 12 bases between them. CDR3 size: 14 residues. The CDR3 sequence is CASSEWPGLNEQFF. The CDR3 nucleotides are TGTGCCAGCAGTGAATGGCCGGGGTTGAATGAGCAGTTCTTC.

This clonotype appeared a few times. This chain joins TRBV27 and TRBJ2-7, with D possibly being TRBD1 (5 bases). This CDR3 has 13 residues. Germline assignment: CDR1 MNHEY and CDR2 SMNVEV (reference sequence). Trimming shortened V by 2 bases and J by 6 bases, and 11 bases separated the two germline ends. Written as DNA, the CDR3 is TGTGCCAGCAGTTTAGGCAGGGCTGGCGAGCAGTACTTC. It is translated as CASSLGRAGEQYF.

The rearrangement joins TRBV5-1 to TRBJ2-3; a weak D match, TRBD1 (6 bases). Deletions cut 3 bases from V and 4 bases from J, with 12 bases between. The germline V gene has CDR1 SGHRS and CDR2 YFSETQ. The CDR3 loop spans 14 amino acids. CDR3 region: CASSWAGEADTQYF. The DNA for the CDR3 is TGCGCCAGCAGCTGGGCAGGGGAAGCAGATACGCAGTATTTT.

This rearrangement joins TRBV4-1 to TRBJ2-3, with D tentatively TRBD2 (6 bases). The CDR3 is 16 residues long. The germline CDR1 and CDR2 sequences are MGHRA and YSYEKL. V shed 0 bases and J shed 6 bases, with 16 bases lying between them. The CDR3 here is CASSQDPPGAPDTQYF. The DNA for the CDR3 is TGCGCCAGCAGCCAAGATCCCCCGGGAGCGCCGGATACGCAGTATTTT.